Listed below are T cell receptor beta chains from one sample, sequenced in a study of T cell changes during pregnancy in multiple sclerosis. Profiling relied on immunoSEQ multiplex PCR, and the TCRdb table lists in-frame clones only, not all of them. The sample has roughly 50,000 clones, roughly 92% seen once. The sequenced sample was CD8+ T cells from peripheral blood mononuclear cells, obtained in the third trimester of pregnancy. Source of these receptors: a female donor with multiple sclerosis, enrolled in a pregnancy study. Both conserved end residues are part of each CDR3. A D gene is named only where the DNA matches it firmly. A row's size may be missing; if present it is once, few, many or a size class.

TRBV6-5	-	-	TRBJ2-7	CASSYSNGVEQYF	TGTGCCAGCAGTTACTCAAACGGGGTCGAGCAGTACTTC
TRBV6-5	TRBD1	-	TRBJ1-6	CASGVSGQGNSPLHF	TGTGCCAGCGGGGTGTCGGGACAGGGAAATTCACCCCTCCACTTT
TRBV10-2	-	-	TRBJ1-3	CASSLGLASGNTIYF	TGCGCCAGCTCACTCGGTCTAGCCAGTGGAAACACCATATATTTT
TRBV4-1	TRBD1	once	TRBJ1-4	CASSQTGQGAEKLFF	TGCGCCAGCAGCCAAACGGGACAGGGGGCTGAAAAACTGTTTTTT
TRBV27	-	-	TRBJ2-1	CASSSTSYNEQFF	TGTGCCAGCAGTTCGACATCCTACAATGAGCAGTTCTTC
TRBV5-4	-	few	TRBJ1-1	CASSLGHNTEAFF	TGTGCCAGCAGCTTGGGACACAACACTGAAGCTTTCTTT
TRBV5-6	TRBD2	once	TRBJ2-7	CASSRLGGEGRYEQYF	TGTGCCAGCAGTCGTTTGGGGGGGGAGGGGCGGTACGAGCAGTACTTC
TRBV4-1	-	-	TRBJ2-7	CASSPQGYGANEQYF	TGCGCCAGCAGCCCCCAAGGGTATGGGGCCAACGAGCAGTACTTC
TRBV19	-	-	TRBJ2-1	CASSIGGGREWDNEQFF	TGTGCCAGTAGTATAGGAGGTGGTCGGGAGTGGGACAATGAGCAGTTCTTC
TRBV5-1	-	-	TRBJ1-1	CASAPDIPTEAFF	TGCGCCAGCGCACCGGACATACCCACTGAAGCTTTCTTT
TRBV4-2	TRBD1	-	TRBJ2-7	CASSLDRDSYEQYF	TGTGCCAGCAGCCTTGACAGGGATTCCTACGAGCAGTACTTC
TRBV4-3	TRBD2	-	TRBJ2-2	CASSHPRSSGTPNTGELFF	TGCGCCAGCAGCCACCCACGGAGTAGCGGGACCCCGAACACCGGGGAGCTGTTTTTT
TRBV2	-	-	TRBJ2-2	CASSDPRVNTGELFF	TGTGCCAGCAGTGACCCCCGGGTAAACACCGGGGAGCTGTTTTTT
TRBV27	TRBD2	-	TRBJ2-7	CASSLRGLGLYEQYF	TGTGCCAGCAGTTTACGGGGACTAGGGCTCTACGAGCAGTACTTC
TRBV28	TRBD1	-	TRBJ2-7	CASSPALTGSYEQYF	TGTGCCAGCAGTCCCGCCCTGACAGGGTCCTACGAGCAGTACTTC
TRBV27	TRBD2	-	TRBJ2-5	CASSLWGGPGETQYF	TGTGCCAGCAGTTTATGGGGAGGGCCGGGAGAGACCCAGTACTTC
TRBV7-2	TRBD1	-	TRBJ2-7	CASSQRQGYEQYF	TGTGCCAGCAGCCAGAGACAGGGGTACGAGCAGTACTTC
TRBV4-1	-	-	TRBJ1-5	CASSHASGQPQHF	TGCGCCAGCAGCCACGCCTCAGGTCAGCCCCAGCATTTT
TRBV5-5	-	-	TRBJ1-3	CASSLEQGAAGNTIYF	TGTGCCAGCAGCTTGGAGCAGGGTGCCGCTGGAAACACCATATATTTT
TRBV15	TRBD2	-	TRBJ2-1	CATSRDRGAGGGYEQFF	TGTGCCACCAGCAGAGATAGGGGAGCGGGAGGGGGGTATGAGCAGTTCTTC
TRBV27	TRBD2	-	TRBJ2-1	CASSFGLAGADEQFF	TGTGCCAGCAGTTTTGGACTAGCGGGAGCGGATGAGCAGTTCTTC
TRBV5-6	TRBD1	-	TRBJ2-3	CASSNSGGDTQYF	TGTGCCAGCAGCAACTCAGGGGGTGATACGCAGTATTTT
TRBV13	TRBD2	-	TRBJ2-5	CASSSLAALASNAQYF	TGTGCCAGCAGCTCCCTGGCCGCACTAGCGAGTAATGCCCAGTACTTC
TRBV30	-	-	TRBJ2-3	CAWSVIRELYTDTQYF	TGTGCCTGGAGTGTGATACGGGAGCTATACACAGATACGCAGTATTTT
TRBV2	-	-	TRBJ1-4	CARRSNSSANEKLFF	TGTGCCAGGCGTTCGAACAGTTCAGCTAATGAAAAACTGTTTTTT
TRBV19	TRBD2	-	TRBJ2-5	CASSEPGLDLETQYF	TGTGCCAGTAGCGAACCGGGACTAGATTTAGAGACCCAGTACTTC
TRBV11-2	-	-	TRBJ2-5	CASSSRMEPPRETQYF	TGTGCCAGCAGCTCGAGGATGGAGCCTCCAAGGGAGACCCAGTACTTC
TRBV13	TRBD2	-	TRBJ2-5	CATSPGLETWGQQETQYF	TGTGCCACCTCTCCGGGACTAGAGACATGGGGGCAACAAGAGACCCAGTACTTC
TRBV5-1	TRBD2	-	TRBJ2-3	CASSTTSGKDTQYF	TGCGCCAGCAGCACGACTAGCGGGAAGGATACGCAGTATTTT
TRBV4-2	TRBD2	-	TRBJ2-3	CASSPTYAVVSGWWDTQYF	TGTGCCAGCAGCCCGACGTATGCCGTAGTTAGCGGGTGGTGGGATACGCAGTATTTT
TRBV10-3	-	-	TRBJ1-2	CAISETGIYGYTF	TGTGCCATCAGTGAGACAGGTATCTATGGCTACACCTTC
TRBV7-8	TRBD1	-	TRBJ1-1	CASSHFGQGMNTEAFF	TGTGCCAGCAGCCATTTCGGACAGGGAATGAACACTGAAGCTTTCTTT
TRBV6-1	-	-	TRBJ1-3	CASSERGGPGNTIYF	TGTGCCAGCAGTGAACGCGGAGGTCCTGGAAACACCATATATTTT
TRBV7-2	-	-	TRBJ2-1	CAIAVPGLYSYNEQFF	TGTGCCATCGCAGTACCCGGACTCTACTCCTACAATGAGCAGTTCTTC
TRBV19	-	-	TRBJ1-2	CASTAGRLYGYTF	TGTGCCAGTACCGCGGGACGGCTCTATGGCTACACCTTC
TRBV13	TRBD2	-	TRBJ2-7	CASSQRLAGVLGEQYF	TGTGCCAGCAGCCAAAGGCTAGCGGGAGTGTTGGGCGAGCAGTACTTC
TRBV9	-	-	TRBJ1-1	CASSVGPSGGAGAFF	TGTGCCAGCAGCGTAGGCCCCTCGGGGGGCGCTGGGGCTTTCTTT
TRBV28	TRBD1	few	TRBJ2-7	CASTVTGGTYEQYF	TGTGCCAGCACTGTGACAGGGGGCACCTACGAGCAGTACTTC
TRBV5-1	-	-	TRBJ2-2	CASSAGEGTNGELFF	TGCGCCAGCAGTGCGGGAGAGGGGACAAACGGGGAGCTGTTTTTT
TRBV7-9	TRBD1	-	TRBJ1-4	CASSPRQGRANEKLFF	TGTGCCAGCAGCCCCCGACAGGGGAGGGCTAATGAAAAACTGTTTTTT
TRBV4-2	TRBD2	-	TRBJ2-3	CASSQDLAGFITDTQYF	TGTGCCAGCAGCCAAGATCTAGCGGGGTTTATCACAGATACGCAGTATTTT
TRBV27	TRBD2	-	TRBJ2-7	CASSMTSWYEQYF	TGTGCCAGCAGTATGACTAGCTGGTACGAGCAGTACTTC
TRBV27	-	-	TRBJ2-7	CASSTGLLYEQYF	TGTGCCAGCAGTACGGGACTCCTCTACGAGCAGTACTTC
TRBV27	-	-	TRBJ2-3	CASSFVAASTDTQYF	TGTGCCAGCAGTTTTGTAGCGGCTAGCACAGATACGCAGTATTTT
TRBV27	-	once	TRBJ1-2	CASSLLAGYNGYTF	TGTGCCAGCAGTTTATTAGCAGGGTACAATGGCTACACCTTC
TRBV27	-	-	TRBJ2-2	CASSPLGGELFF	TGTGCCAGCAGTCCCCTAGGCGGGGAGCTGTTTTTT
TRBV6-6	-	-	TRBJ2-2	CASRELNTGELFF	TGTGCCAGTCGAGAACTGAACACCGGGGAGCTGTTTTTT
TRBV10-1	TRBD2	-	TRBJ2-1	CASSREAPVPGAYNEQFF	TGCGCCAGCAGCCGGGAGGCTCCAGTGCCTGGAGCCTACAATGAGCAGTTCTTC
TRBV29-1	TRBD1	-	TRBJ1-2	CSVPGQGAYGYTF	TGCAGCGTCCCGGGACAGGGGGCTTATGGCTACACCTTC
TRBV28	-	-	TRBJ1-5	CASRGDLFWNQPQHF	TGTGCCAGCAGAGGAGACCTTTTTTGGAATCAGCCCCAGCATTTT